The T cell receptor beta chain described here comes from a study of cytomegalovirus exposure and HLA in healthy donors. Both 60 Vbeta primers and 13 Jbeta primers went into the PCR. Produced via immunoSEQ multiplex PCR; TCRdb's table is partial and in-frame only. Of fewer than 200,000 clones listed, about nine tenths are singletons. This clone appeared once. The V and J ends lost 5 bases and 3 bases, in that order; junction bases with no gene match: 20. Looked up from germline, CDR1 is MDHEN and CDR2 is SYDVKM. The length of the CDR3 is 20 residues. V is TRBV28 and J is TRBJ1-5; TRBD1 agrees at 9 bases. This sequence originates from a boy aged 2 to 10 in good health and CMV-seronegative. Sequenced sample: PBMCs. As DNA, the CDR3 is TGTGCCAGCAGTCGCCCCATGTACAGGGGGCTTTCCCAAAACAATCAGCCCCAGCATTTT. This translates into CASSRPMYRGLSQNNQPQHF.